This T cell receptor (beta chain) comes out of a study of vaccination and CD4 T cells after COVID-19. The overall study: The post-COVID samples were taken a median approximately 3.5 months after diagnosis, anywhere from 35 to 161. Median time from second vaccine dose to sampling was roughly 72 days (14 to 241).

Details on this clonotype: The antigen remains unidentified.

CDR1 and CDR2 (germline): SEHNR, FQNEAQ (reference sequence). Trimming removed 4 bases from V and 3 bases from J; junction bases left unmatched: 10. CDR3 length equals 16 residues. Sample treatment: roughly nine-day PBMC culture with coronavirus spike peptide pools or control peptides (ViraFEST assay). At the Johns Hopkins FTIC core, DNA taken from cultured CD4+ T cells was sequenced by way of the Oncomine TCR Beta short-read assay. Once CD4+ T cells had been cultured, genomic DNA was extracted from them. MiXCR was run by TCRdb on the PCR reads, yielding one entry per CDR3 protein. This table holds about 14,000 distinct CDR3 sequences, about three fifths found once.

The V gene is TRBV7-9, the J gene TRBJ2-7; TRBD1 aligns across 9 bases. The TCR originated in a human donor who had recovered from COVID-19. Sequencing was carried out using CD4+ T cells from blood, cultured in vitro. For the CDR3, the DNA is TGTGCCAGCAGCTCCGGAGGACAGGGGCGAAACTACGAGCAGTACTTC. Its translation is CASSSGGQGRNYEQYF.